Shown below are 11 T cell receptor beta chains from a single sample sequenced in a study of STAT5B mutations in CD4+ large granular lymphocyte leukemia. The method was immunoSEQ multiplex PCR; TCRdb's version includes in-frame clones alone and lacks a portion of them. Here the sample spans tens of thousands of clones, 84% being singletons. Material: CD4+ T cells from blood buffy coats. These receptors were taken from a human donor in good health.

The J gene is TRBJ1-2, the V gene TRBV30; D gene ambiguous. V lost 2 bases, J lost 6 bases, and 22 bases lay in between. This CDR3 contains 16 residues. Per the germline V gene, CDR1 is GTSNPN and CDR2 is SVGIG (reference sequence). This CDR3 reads CAWSPPSVRRSNGYTF. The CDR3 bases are TGTGCCTGGAGTCCCCCATCGGTTCGCAGGTCTAATGGCTACACCTTC.

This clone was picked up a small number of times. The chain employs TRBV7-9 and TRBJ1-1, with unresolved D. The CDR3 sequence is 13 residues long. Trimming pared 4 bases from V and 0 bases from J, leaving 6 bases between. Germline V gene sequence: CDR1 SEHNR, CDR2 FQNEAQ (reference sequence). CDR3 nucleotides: TGTGCCAGCAGCTATACACTGAACACTGAAGCTTTCTTT. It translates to CASSYTLNTEAFF.

As DNA, the CDR3 is TGTGCCAGTAGTAATTCACGGGGCCCAAATCAGCCCCAGCATTTT. Protein sequence: CASSNSRGPNQPQHF. V is TRBV19 and J is TRBJ1-5, with D perhaps matching TRBD1 (5 bases). V shed 4 bases and J shed 4 bases, with 14 bases lying between them. This CDR3 is built from 15 residues. CDR1 is LNHDA and CDR2 is SQIVND in the germline V gene (reference sequence).

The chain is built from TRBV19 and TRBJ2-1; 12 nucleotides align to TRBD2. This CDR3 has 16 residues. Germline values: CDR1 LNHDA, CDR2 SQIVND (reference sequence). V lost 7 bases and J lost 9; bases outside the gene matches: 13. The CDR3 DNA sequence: TGTGCCAGTACCCGGACTAGCGGGATTTATTTGAGTGAGCAGTTCTTC. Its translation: CASTRTSGIYLSEQFF. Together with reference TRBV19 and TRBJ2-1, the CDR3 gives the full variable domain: DGGITQSPKYLFRKEGQNVTLSCEQNLNHDAMYWYRQDPGQGLRLIYYSQIVNDFQKGDIAEGYSVSREKKESFPLTVTSAQKNPTAFYLCASTRTSGIYLSEQFFGPGTRLTVL.

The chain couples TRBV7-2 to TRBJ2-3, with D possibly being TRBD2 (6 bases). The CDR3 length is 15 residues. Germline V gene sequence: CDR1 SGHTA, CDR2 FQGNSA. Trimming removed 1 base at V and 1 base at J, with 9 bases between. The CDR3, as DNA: TGTGCCAGCAGCTTAGGGGACTTACGCACAGATACGCAGTATTTT. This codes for CASSLGDLRTDTQYF.

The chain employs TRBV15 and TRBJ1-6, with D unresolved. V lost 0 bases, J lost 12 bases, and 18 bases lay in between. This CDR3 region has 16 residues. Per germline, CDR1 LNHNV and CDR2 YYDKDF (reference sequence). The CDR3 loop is CATSRDLGPDSGPLHF. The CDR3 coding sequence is TGTGCCACCAGCAGAGATTTGGGTCCTGACTCGGGACCCCTCCACTTT.

The CDR3, as DNA: TGTGCCAGCAGACCCTGGGGTAACAATCAGCCCCAGCATTTT. This gives the protein CASRPWGNNQPQHF. This chain uses TRBV28 with TRBJ1-5; D is ambiguous. Germline loops: CDR1 MDHEN, CDR2 SYDVKM. The V end lost 6 bases, the J end lost 3 bases, and 12 bases lay between the germline ends. There are 14 residues in the CDR3.

The DNA for the CDR3 is TGTGCCAGCAGTTACGAACAGCGTTATGGCTACACCTTC. It yields the protein CASSYEQRYGYTF. V usage is TRBV6-5 and J usage is TRBJ1-2; D uncertain. Germline-derived CDR1 and CDR2 are MNHEY and SVGAGI. The V end lost 2 bases, the J end lost 5 bases, and 9 bases lay between the germline ends. This CDR3 spans 13 amino acids.

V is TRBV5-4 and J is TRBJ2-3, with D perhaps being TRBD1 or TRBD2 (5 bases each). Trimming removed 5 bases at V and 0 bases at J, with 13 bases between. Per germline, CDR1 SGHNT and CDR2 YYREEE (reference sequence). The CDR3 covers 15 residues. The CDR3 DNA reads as TGTGCCAGCAGTCACCGGGGCCTCAGCACAGATACGCAGTATTTT. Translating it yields CASSHRGLSTDTQYF. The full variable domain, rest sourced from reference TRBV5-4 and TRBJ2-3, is ETGVTQSPTHLIKTRGQQVTLRCSSQSGHNTVSWYQQALGQGPQFIFQYYREEENGRGNFPPRFSGLQFPNYSSELNVNALELDDSALYLCASSHRGLSTDTQYFGPGTRLTVL.

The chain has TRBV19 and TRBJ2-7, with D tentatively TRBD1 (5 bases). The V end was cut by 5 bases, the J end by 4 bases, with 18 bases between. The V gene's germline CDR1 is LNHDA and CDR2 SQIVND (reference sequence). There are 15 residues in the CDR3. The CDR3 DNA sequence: TGTGCCAGTAGTCCCTACCAGGGATCGGGTTACGAGCAGTACTTC. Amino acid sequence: CASSPYQGSGYEQYF.

For the CDR3, the DNA is TGCGCCAGCAGCTACACTAGGGGGGGGAATGAGCAGTTCTTC. It translates to CASSYTRGGNEQFF. J is TRBJ2-1 and V is TRBV10-1, with D possibly TRBD2 on 7 matching bases. The V gene's germline CDR1 is WNHNN and CDR2 SYGVQD (reference sequence). V dropped 6 bases and J dropped 7 bases, with 16 bases sitting between them. The CDR3 consists of 14 residues.